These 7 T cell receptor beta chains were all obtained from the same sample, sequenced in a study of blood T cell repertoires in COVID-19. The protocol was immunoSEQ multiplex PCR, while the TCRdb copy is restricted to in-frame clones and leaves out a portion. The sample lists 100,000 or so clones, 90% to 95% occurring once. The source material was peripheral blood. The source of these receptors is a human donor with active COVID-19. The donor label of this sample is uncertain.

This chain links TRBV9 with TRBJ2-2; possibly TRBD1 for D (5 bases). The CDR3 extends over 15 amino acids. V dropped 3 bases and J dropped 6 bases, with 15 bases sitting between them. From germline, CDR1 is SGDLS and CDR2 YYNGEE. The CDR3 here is CASSELGAAPGELFF. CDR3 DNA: TGTGCCAGCAGCGAGCTAGGGGCAGCTCCCGGGGAGCTGTTTTTT.

The CDR3 nucleotides read TGTGCCAGCAGCCTAGGACCGGGACAGTCCTACGAGCAGTACTTC. Amino acid sequence: CASSLGPGQSYEQYF. V usage is TRBV5-5 and J usage is TRBJ2-7; 7 bases fit TRBD1. There are 15 residues in the CDR3. Losses at the gene ends were 4 bases for V and 1 base for J; bases not matched to a gene: 8. Germline CDR1 reads SGHKS; CDR2 reads YYEKEE (reference sequence). Full variable domain (rest looked up from reference TRBV5-5 and TRBJ2-7): DAGVTQSPTHLIKTRGQQVTLRCSPISGHKSVSWYQQVLGQGPQFIFQYYEKEERGRGNFPDRFSARQFPNYSSELNVNALLLGDSALYLCASSLGPGQSYEQYFGPGTRLTVT.

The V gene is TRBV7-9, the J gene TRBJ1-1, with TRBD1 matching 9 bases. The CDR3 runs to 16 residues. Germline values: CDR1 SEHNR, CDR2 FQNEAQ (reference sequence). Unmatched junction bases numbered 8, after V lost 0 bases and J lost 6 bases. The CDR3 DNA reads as TGTGCCAGCAGCTTAGCCGGGACAGGGAGTTTCGCTGAAGCTTTCTTT. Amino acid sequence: CASSLAGTGSFAEAFF. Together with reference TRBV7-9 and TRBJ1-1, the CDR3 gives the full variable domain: DTGVSQNPRHKITKRGQNVTFRCDPISEHNRLYWYRQTLGQGPEFLTYFQNEAQLEKSRLLSDRFSAERPKGSFSTLEIQRTEQGDSAMYLCASSLAGTGSFAEAFFGQGTRLTVV.

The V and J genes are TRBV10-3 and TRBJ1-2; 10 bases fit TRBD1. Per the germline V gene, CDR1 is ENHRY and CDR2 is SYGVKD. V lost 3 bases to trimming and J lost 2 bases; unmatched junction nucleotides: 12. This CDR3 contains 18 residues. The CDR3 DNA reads TGTGCCATCAGTGAATGGGGGACAGGGGCATCCTGGAACTATGGCTACACCTTC. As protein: CAISEWGTGASWNYGYTF.

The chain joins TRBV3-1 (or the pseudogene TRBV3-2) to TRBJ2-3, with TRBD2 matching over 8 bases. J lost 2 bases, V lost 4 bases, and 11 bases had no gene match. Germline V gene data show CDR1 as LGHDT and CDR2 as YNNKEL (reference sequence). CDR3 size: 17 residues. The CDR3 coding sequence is TGTGCCAGCAGCCGCCGTGGGGCTAGCGGGTACACAGATACGCAGTATTTT. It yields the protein CASSRRGASGYTDTQYF.

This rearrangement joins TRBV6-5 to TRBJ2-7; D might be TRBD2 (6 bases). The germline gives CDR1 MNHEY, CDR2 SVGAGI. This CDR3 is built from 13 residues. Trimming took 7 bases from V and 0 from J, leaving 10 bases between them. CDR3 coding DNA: TGTGCCAGCAATGCGGGGTTCTCCTACGAGCAGTACTTC. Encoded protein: CASNAGFSYEQYF.

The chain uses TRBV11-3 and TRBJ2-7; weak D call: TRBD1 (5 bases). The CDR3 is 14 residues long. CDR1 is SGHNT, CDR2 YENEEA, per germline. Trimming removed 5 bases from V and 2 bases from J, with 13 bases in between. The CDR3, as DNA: TGTGCCAGCAGCCCCCGGACAAGGGCCTACGAGCAGTACTTC. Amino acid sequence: CASSPRTRAYEQYF.